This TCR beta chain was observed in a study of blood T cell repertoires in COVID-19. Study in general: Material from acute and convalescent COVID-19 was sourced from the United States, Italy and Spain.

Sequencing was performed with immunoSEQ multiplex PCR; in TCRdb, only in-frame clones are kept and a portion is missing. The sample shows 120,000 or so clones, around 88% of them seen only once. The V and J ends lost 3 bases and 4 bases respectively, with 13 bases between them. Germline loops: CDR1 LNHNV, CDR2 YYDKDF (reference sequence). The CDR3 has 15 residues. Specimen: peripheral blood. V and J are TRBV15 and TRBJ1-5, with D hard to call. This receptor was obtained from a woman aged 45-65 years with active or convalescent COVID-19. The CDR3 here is CATSREYSPNQPQHF. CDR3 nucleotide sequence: TGTGCCACCAGCAGGGAATATAGCCCAAATCAGCCCCAGCATTTT.